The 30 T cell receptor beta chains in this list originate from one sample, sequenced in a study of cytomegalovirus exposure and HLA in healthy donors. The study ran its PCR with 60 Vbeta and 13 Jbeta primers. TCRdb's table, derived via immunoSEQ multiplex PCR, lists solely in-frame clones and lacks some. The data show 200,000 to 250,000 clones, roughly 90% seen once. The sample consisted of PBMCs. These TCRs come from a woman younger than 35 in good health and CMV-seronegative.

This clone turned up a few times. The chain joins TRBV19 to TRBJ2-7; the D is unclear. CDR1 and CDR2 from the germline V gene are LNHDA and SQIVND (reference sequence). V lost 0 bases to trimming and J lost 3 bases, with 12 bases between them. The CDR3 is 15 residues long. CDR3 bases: TGTGCCAGTAGTATAGATGAGCTGAGTAACTACGAGCAGTACTTC. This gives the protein CASSIDELSNYEQYF.

For the CDR3, the DNA is TGTGCCAGTAGTATGTCTCAGGGAAGAAATGAAAAACTGTTTTTT. Its translation: CASSMSQGRNEKLFF. The V call is TRBV19, the J call TRBJ1-4; TRBD1 is a possible D gene (5 bases). The CDR3 runs 15 residues. Trimming pared 3 bases from V and 5 bases from J, leaving 13 bases between. CDR1 is LNHDA, CDR2 SQIVND, per germline (reference sequence).

The CDR3 DNA reads as TGTGCCAGCAGCTTAGGGGACGGGGGGCTTTACGAGCAGTACTTC. This codes for CASSLGDGGLYEQYF. The chain recombines TRBV7-2 with TRBJ2-5; D is perhaps TRBD2 (7 bases). The end of the DNA is better explained by TRBJ2-7, so the J call may be wrong. CDR1 and CDR2 from the germline V gene are SGHTA and FQGNSA. CDR3 size: 15 residues.

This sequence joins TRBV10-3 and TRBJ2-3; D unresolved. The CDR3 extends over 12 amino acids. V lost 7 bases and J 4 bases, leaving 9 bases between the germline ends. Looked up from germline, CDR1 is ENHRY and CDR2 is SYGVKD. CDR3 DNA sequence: TGTGCCATCAAAGACAATTCAGATACGCAGTATTTT. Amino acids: CAIKDNSDTQYF.

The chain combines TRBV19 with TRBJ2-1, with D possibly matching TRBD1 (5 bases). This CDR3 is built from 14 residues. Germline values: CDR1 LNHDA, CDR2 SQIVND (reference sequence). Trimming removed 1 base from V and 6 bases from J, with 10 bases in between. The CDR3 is CASSIVVQGNEQFF. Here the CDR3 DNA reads TGTGCCAGTAGTATAGTTGTCCAGGGCAATGAGCAGTTCTTC.

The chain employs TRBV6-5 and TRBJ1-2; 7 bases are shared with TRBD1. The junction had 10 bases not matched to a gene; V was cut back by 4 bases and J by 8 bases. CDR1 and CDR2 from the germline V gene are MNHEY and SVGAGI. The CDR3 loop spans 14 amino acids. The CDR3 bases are TGTGCCAGCAGTTTGACAGGGTCCATGCGGGGCTACACCTTC. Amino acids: CASSLTGSMRGYTF.

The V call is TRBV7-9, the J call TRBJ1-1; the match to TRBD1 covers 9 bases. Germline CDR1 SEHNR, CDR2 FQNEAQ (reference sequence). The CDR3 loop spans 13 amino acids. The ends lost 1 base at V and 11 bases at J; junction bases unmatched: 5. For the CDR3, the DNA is TGTGCCAGCAGCTTAGGACAGGGGGGTCGGGCTTTCTTT. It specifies CASSLGQGGRAFF.

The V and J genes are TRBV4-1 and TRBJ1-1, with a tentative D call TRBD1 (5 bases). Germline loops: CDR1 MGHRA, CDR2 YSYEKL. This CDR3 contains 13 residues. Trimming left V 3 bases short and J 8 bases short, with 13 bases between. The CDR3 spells CASSHFQGEEAFF. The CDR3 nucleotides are TGCGCCAGCAGCCATTTTCAGGGTGAGGAAGCTTTCTTT.

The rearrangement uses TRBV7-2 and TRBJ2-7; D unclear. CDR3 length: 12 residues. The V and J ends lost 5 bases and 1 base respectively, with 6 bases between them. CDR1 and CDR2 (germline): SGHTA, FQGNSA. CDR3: CASSHLSYEQYF. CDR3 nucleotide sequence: TGTGCCAGCAGCCACCTATCCTACGAGCAGTACTTC.

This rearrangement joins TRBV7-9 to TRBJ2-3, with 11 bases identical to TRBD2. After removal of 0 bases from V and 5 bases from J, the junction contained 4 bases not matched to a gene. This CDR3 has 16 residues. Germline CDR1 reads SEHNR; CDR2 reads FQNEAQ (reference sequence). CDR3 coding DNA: TGTGCCAGCAGCTTAGCTAGCGGGAGGGACCGAGATACGCAGTATTTT. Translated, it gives CASSLASGRDRDTQYF.

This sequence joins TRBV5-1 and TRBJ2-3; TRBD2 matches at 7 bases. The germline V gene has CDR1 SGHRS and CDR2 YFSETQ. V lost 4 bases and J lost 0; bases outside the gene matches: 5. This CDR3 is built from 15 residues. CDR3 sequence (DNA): TGCGCCAGCAGCGGGGGGGTTCATAGCACAGATACGCAGTATTTT. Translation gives CASSGGVHSTDTQYF.

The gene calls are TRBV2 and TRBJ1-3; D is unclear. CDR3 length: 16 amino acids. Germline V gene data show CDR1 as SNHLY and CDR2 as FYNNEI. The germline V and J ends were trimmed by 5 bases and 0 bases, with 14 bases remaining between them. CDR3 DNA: TGTGCCAGCAGTCGCGTCTTCGGGTACTCTGGAAACACCATATATTTT. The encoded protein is CASSRVFGYSGNTIYF.

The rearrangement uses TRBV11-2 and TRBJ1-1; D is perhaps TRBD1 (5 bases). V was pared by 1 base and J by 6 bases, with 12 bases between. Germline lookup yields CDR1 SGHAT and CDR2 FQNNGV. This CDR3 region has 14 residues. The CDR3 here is CASSLVTGGAEAFF. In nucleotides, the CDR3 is TGTGCCAGCAGCTTAGTTACAGGAGGGGCTGAAGCTTTCTTT.

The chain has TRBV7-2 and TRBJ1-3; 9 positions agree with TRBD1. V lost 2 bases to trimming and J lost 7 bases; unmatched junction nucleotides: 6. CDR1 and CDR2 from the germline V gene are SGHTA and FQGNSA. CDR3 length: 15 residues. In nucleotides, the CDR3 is TGTGCCAGCAGCTTAATCGGGACAGGGCTGAACACCATATATTTT. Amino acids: CASSLIGTGLNTIYF.

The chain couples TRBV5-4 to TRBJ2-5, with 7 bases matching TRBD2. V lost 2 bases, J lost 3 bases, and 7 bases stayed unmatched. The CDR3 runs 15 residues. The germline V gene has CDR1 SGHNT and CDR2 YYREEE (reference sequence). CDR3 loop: CASSLGGAGEETQYF. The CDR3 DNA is TGTGCCAGCAGCTTAGGTGGGGCGGGGGAAGAGACCCAGTACTTC.

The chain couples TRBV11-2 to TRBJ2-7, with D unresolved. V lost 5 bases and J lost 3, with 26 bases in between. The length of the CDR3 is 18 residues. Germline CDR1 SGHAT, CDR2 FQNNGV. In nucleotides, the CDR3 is TGTGCCAGCAGCCCGCTGGCGTTGTCGACATTTCCCATCTACGAGCAGTACTTC. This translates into CASSPLALSTFPIYEQYF.

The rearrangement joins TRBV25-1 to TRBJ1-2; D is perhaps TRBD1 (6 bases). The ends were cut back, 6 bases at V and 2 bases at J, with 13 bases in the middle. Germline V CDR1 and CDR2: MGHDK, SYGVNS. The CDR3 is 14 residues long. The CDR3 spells CASRGQGSNYGYTF. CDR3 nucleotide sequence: TGTGCCAGCAGGGGGCAGGGGAGCAACTATGGCTACACCTTC.

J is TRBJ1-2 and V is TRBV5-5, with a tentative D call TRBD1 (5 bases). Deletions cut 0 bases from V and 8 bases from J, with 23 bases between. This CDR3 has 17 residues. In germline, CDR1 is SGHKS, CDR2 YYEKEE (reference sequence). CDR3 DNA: TGTGCCAGCAGCTTGGCTAATTCCGGACACCCACTTTGGGGCTACACCTTC. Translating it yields CASSLANSGHPLWGYTF.

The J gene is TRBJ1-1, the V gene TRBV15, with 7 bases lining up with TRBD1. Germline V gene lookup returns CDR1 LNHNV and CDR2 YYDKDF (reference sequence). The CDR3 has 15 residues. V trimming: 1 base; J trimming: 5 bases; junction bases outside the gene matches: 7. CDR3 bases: TGTGCCACCAGCAGAGGTAAGACAGGGACGACTGAAGCTTTCTTT. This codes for CATSRGKTGTTEAFF.

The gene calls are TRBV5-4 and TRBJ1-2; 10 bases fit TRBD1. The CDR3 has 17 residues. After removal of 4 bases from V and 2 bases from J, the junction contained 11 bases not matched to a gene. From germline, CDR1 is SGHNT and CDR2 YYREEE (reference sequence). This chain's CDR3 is CASSTPGQGFSNYGYTF. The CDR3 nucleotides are TGTGCCAGCAGCACTCCGGGACAGGGGTTTTCAAACTATGGCTACACCTTC. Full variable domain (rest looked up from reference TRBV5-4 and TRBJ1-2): ETGVTQSPTHLIKTRGQQVTLRCSSQSGHNTVSWYQQALGQGPQFIFQYYREEENGRGNFPPRFSGLQFPNYSSELNVNALELDDSALYLCASSTPGQGFSNYGYTFGSGTRLTVV.

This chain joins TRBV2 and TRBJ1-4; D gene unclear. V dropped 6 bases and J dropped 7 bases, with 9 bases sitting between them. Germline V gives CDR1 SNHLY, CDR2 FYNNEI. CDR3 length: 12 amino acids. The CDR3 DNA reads TGTGCCAGCAGCCCCGGTTTTGAAAAACTGTTTTTT. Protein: CASSPGFEKLFF.

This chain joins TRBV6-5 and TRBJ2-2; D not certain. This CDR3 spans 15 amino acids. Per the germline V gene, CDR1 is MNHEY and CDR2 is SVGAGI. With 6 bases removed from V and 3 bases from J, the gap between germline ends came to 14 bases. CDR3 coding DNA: TGTGCCAGCAGGGATTTCGTTGGGCACACCGGGGAGCTGTTTTTT. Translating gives CASRDFVGHTGELFF.

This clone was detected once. The CDR3 loop is CASKTGTGDSNEQFF. In nucleotides, the CDR3 is TGTGCCAGTAAGACCGGGACAGGGGACTCCAATGAGCAGTTCTTC. This chain uses TRBV2 with TRBJ2-1; 10 nucleotides line up with TRBD1. CDR3 length: 15 amino acids. Unmatched junction bases numbered 11, after V lost 9 bases and J lost 6 bases. Germline values: CDR1 SNHLY, CDR2 FYNNEI.

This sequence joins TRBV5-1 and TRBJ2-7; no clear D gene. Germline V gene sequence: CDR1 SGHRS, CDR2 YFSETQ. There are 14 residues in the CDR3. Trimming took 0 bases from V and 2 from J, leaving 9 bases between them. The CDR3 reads CASSLGRSTYEQYF. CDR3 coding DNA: TGCGCCAGCAGCTTGGGACGTAGCACCTACGAGCAGTACTTC.

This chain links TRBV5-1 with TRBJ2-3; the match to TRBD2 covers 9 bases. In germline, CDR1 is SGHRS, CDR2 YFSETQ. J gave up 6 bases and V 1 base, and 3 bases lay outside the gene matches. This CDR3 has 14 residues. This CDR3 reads CASSLRTSEDTQYF. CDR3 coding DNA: TGCGCCAGCAGCTTGAGGACTAGCGAGGATACGCAGTATTTT.

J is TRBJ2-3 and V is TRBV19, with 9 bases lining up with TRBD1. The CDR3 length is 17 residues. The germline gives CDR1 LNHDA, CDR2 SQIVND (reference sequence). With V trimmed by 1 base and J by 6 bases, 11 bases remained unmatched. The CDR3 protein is CASSIGSGTGIRDTQYF. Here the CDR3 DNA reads TGTGCCAGTAGTATAGGCTCCGGGACAGGGATTCGGGATACGCAGTATTTT. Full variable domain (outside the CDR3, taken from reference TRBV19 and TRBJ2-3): DGGITQSPKYLFRKEGQNVTLSCEQNLNHDAMYWYRQDPGQGLRLIYYSQIVNDFQKGDIAEGYSVSREKKESFPLTVTSAQKNPTAFYLCASSIGSGTGIRDTQYFGPGTRLTVL.

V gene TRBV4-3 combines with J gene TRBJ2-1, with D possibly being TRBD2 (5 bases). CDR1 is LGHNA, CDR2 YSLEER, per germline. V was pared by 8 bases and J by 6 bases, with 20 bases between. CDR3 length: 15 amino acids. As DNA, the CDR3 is TGCGCCAGCGACTCGACCGGCCTAGCTTCCAATGAGCAGTTCTTC. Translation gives CASDSTGLASNEQFF.

CDR3 sequence reads: CASSLPDRGGEQFF. The CDR3 DNA follows: TGTGCCAGCAGTTTACCTGACAGGGGTGGTGAGCAGTTCTTC. This chain uses TRBV28 with TRBJ2-1, with 8 bases that match TRBD1. CDR3 length equals 14 residues. Germline V gene data show CDR1 as MDHEN and CDR2 as SYDVKM. V lost 2 bases, J lost 9 bases, and 6 bases stayed unmatched. The entire variable domain, with the rest obtained from reference TRBV28 and TRBJ2-1, is as follows: DVKVTQSSRYLVKRTGEKVFLECVQDMDHENMFWYRQDPGLGLRLIYFSYDVKMKEKGDIPEGYSVSREKKERFSLILESASTNQTSMYLCASSLPDRGGEQFFGPGTRLTVL.

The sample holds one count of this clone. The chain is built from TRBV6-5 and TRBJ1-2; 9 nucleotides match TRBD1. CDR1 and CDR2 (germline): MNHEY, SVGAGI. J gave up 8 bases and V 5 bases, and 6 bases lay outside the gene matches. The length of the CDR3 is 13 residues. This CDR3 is CASSHPTGGGYTF. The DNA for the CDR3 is TGTGCCAGCAGTCACCCTACAGGGGGCGGCTACACCTTC.

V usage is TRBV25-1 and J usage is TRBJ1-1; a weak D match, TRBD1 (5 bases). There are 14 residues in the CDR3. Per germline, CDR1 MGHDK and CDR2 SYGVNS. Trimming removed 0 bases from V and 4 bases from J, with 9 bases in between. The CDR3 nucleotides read TGTGCCAGCAGTGAATATAAGGGGTCCACTGAAGCTTTCTTT. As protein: CASSEYKGSTEAFF.